Listed here is a single T cell receptor (beta chain). CDR3 length equals 15 residues. Trimming cost V 1 base and J 1 base; bases outside gene matches: 3. Germline values: CDR1 MNHEY, CDR2 SVGAGI. In every patient, relapse followed autologous stem cell transplantation, while exposure to brentuximab vedotin differed. This entry is derived from a study of PD-1 blockade in classical Hodgkin lymphoma. Here immunoSEQ multiplex PCR was the method, and the copy in TCRdb shows in-frame clones only, minus some. This table holds about 28,000 clones, less than 90% found once. The material was peripheral blood mononuclear cells (PBMCs), obtained before the second cycle of nivolumab. This TCR was sampled from a human donor with classical Hodgkin lymphoma. The chain employs TRBV6-5 and TRBJ1-1; 7 positions agree with TRBD1. The CDR3 nucleotides read TGTGCCAGCAGTTACTTGGACAGGAGGAACACTGAAGCTTTCTTT. Protein product: CASSYLDRRNTEAFF.